Presented here are 15 T cell receptor beta chains from one specimen sequenced in a study of T cell repertoires in cytomegalovirus infection. TCRdb reprocessed the reads via MiXCR and lists one record per CDR3 protein. The data show 570,000 or so distinct CDR3 sequences, under 45% seen once. These receptors' antigens are unknown. Sequences were derived from cultured PBMCs, sampled from culture after CMV antigen stimulation. Receptors were obtained from a human donor in good health (CMV status not recorded). Some clones in this sample may be carry-over from other donors' samples.

In the case of this clonotype: The final CDR3 position lacks the conserved phenylalanine or tryptophan, pointing to a likely read error. V usage is TRBV7-9 and J usage is TRBJ1-2; D gene uncertain. The CDR3 has 13 amino acids. Between the trimmed V and J ends, which lost 1 base and 8 bases, there was a span of 11 bases. The germline gives CDR1 SEHNR, CDR2 FQNEAQ (reference sequence). The CDR3 protein is CASSLGDTWGYTI. DNA of the CDR3: TGTGCCAGCAGCTTAGGGGATACTTGGGGCTACACCATC.

This clonotype was counted between two and nine times. The chain couples TRBV11-3 to TRBJ2-3, with D perhaps assigned TRBD1 or TRBD2 (6 bases each). V shed 4 bases and J shed 2 bases, with 10 bases lying between them. Germline CDR1 reads SGHNT; CDR2 reads YENEEA. The CDR3 has 14 residues. The CDR3 region is CASSSRGVTDTQYF. CDR3 nucleotide sequence: TGTGCCAGCAGCTCGAGGGGGGTCACAGATACGCAGTATTTT.

The chain employs TRBV7-2 and TRBJ2-2; 9 nucleotides align to TRBD2. The CDR3 sequence is 16 residues long. Trimming at V came to 4 bases and at J to 4 bases, leaving 7 bases not matched to a gene. CDR1 and CDR2 from the germline V gene are SGHTA and FQGNSA. Here the CDR3 reads CASSSISGGTTGELFF. DNA of the CDR3: TGTGCCAGCAGCTCAATTAGCGGGGGTACCACCGGGGAGCTGTTTTTT.

The chain is built from TRBV27 and TRBJ2-1, with 9 bases aligning to TRBD1. Losses at the gene ends were 2 bases for V and 10 bases for J; bases not matched to a gene: 21. CDR3 length: 19 residues. Germline V gene sequence: CDR1 MNHEY, CDR2 SMNVEV (reference sequence). The CDR3 DNA is TGTGCCAGCAGTTTAGGGCCCGGTCGAACAGGGGGCGGACCCAAAGAGCAGTTCTTC. This codes for CASSLGPGRTGGGPKEQFF.

This clonotype has just a few counts. The J gene is TRBJ1-1, the V gene TRBV6-1; D uncertain. Germline CDR1 and CDR2: MNHNS and SASEGT. This CDR3 contains 14 residues. V lost 2 bases, J lost 0 bases, and 7 bases lay in between. CDR3 loop: CASSERTVNTEAFF. CDR3 DNA: TGTGCCAGCAGTGAACGGACGGTGAACACTGAAGCTTTCTTT.

V and J are TRBV19 and TRBJ2-5, with 8 bases lining up with TRBD2. The CDR3 totals 16 residues. The V segment lost 6 bases and the J segment 2 bases; nucleotides outside the gene matches: 11. The germline CDR1 and CDR2 sequences are LNHDA and SQIVND (reference sequence). The CDR3 spells CASSDGGAGAQETQYF. CDR3 bases: TGTGCCAGTAGCGATGGGGGAGCGGGGGCGCAAGAGACCCAGTACTTC. The variable domain in full, completed from reference TRBV19 and TRBJ2-5, reads DGGITQSPKYLFRKEGQNVTLSCEQNLNHDAMYWYRQDPGQGLRLIYYSQIVNDFQKGDIAEGYSVSREKKESFPLTVTSAQKNPTAFYLCASSDGGAGAQETQYFGPGTRLLVL.

This clonotype has only a few counts. The chain employs TRBV6-1 and TRBJ1-5, with no clear D. The CDR3 runs to 12 residues. Per germline, CDR1 MNHNS and CDR2 SASEGT. The V end lost 3 bases, the J end lost 5 bases, and 5 bases lay between the germline ends. CDR3 sequence (DNA): TGTGCCAGCAGTGATAATTATCAGCCCCAGCATTTT. Protein product: CASSDNYQPQHF.

The rearrangement joins TRBV12-5 to TRBJ2-7, with D perhaps matching TRBD1 or TRBD2 (5 bases each). The germline CDR1 and CDR2 sequences are LGHNT and FRNRAP. V was clipped by 6 bases and J by 3 bases, with 15 bases between them. The CDR3 runs 14 residues. In DNA form, the CDR3 reads TGTGCTAGTGGCCTCCGGGACGGACTCTACGAGCAGTACTTC. Translation: CASGLRDGLYEQYF.

This clonotype occurred a few times. The J gene is TRBJ2-1, the V gene TRBV7-2, with 7 positions matching TRBD1. This CDR3 comprises 19 residues. Trimming cost V 2 bases and J 2 bases; bases outside gene matches: 15. Germline V lookup: CDR1 SGHTA, CDR2 FQGNSA. The CDR3 loop is CASSLLPTSRDRPYNEQFF. The CDR3 DNA reads TGTGCCAGCAGCTTATTGCCTACCAGCCGGGACAGACCCTACAATGAGCAGTTCTTC.

The CDR3 DNA sequence: TGTGCCAGTAGTACAACAGGGTACCAAGAGACCCAGTACTTC. Its translation is CASSTTGYQETQYF. The genes are TRBV19 and TRBJ2-5; the D gene is possibly TRBD1 (6 bases). The CDR3 spans 14 residues. The V gene lost 4 bases and the J gene lost 0 bases, with 9 bases spanning the gap. Germline V CDR1 and CDR2: LNHDA, SQIVND (reference sequence).

This clonotype was recorded once. V is TRBV20-1 and J is TRBJ2-5, with D unclear. The V gene's germline CDR1 is DFQATT and CDR2 SNEGSKA (reference sequence). The CDR3 runs 13 residues. V was pared by 0 bases and J by 1 base, with 6 bases between. The CDR3 coding sequence is TGCAGTGCTAGAGATGCCATCCAAGAGACCCAGTACTTC. Encoded protein: CSARDAIQETQYF.

This clonotype occurred a few times. The J gene is TRBJ2-2, the V gene TRBV7-3; TRBD1 might be the D (6 bases). The ends were cut back, 10 bases at V and 3 bases at J, with 15 bases in the middle. The germline CDR1 and CDR2 sequences are SGHTA and FQGTGA. CDR3 size: 14 residues. The CDR3 sequence is CATSQGGDTGELFF. CDR3 DNA sequence: TGTGCCACCTCACAGGGTGGGGACACCGGGGAGCTGTTTTTT.

This clonotype was picked up many times. The chain combines TRBV7-2 with TRBJ2-3, with 10 bases aligning to TRBD2. Germline CDR1 is SGHTA and CDR2 is FQGNSA. J gave up 2 bases and V 6 bases, and 5 bases lay outside the gene matches. The CDR3 runs 15 residues. CDR3 in amino acids: CASRSGGAFTDTQYF. CDR3 DNA: TGTGCCAGCAGAAGCGGGGGGGCCTTCACAGATACGCAGTATTTT.

The chain joins TRBV10-3 to TRBJ1-1, with D possibly matching TRBD1 (5 bases). The germline CDR1 and CDR2 sequences are ENHRY and SYGVKD. V was clipped by 2 bases and J by 3 bases, with 10 bases between them. This CDR3 has 14 amino acids. This CDR3 reads CAISEAGMDTEAFF. CDR3 in DNA: TGTGCCATCAGTGAGGCAGGGATGGACACTGAAGCTTTCTTT.

This clonotype was counted between two and nine times. J is TRBJ2-2 and V is TRBV7-2, with D possibly TRBD1 on 6 matching bases. This CDR3 region has 15 residues. The V end was cut by 1 base, the J end by 7 bases, with 13 bases between. CDR1 and CDR2 (germline): SGHTA, FQGNSA. The CDR3 region is CASSLEGGSLGELFF. The CDR3, as DNA: TGTGCCAGCAGCTTAGAAGGGGGTAGTCTCGGGGAGCTGTTTTTT.